A single sample gave rise to the 13 T cell receptor beta chains below, sequenced in a study of T cells in Graves' hyperthyroidism and ophthalmopathy. What was amplified from RNA transcripts were TCR beta CDR3 regions. The HTBI set primed first-round TCR CDR3 RT-PCR. TCRdb reprocessed the multiplex PCR reads with MiXCR, giving one entry per CDR3 protein. The sample has 350,000 to 400,000 distinct CDR3 sequences; 14% to 15% are singletons. Sequenced sample: blood. The origin of the receptors is a woman in her twenties or thirties with Graves' hyperthyroidism.

This clonotype has a single count. The chain has TRBV30 and TRBJ1-1, with D perhaps matching TRBD1 (5 bases). V lost 3 bases, J lost 6 bases, and 14 bases lay in between. The CDR3 contains 13 residues. Germline assignment: CDR1 GTSNPN and CDR2 SVGIG (reference sequence). As DNA, the CDR3 is TGTGCCTGGAGCAGGGACCTGGGCGCTGAAGCTTTCTTT. Translating it yields CAWSRDLGAEAFF.

This clonotype was seen a handful of times. The chain combines TRBV19 with TRBJ2-1; no clear D. Germline values: CDR1 LNHDA, CDR2 SQIVND (reference sequence). The CDR3 runs 12 residues. V lost 0 bases to trimming and J lost 7 bases, with 4 bases between them. The CDR3 DNA follows: TGTGCCAGTAGTATAGATTGGAATGAGCAGTTCTTC. It yields the protein CASSIDWNEQFF.

This clonotype has a count of ten or more. This chain links TRBV27 with TRBJ2-3; 8 bases line up with TRBD2. The CDR3 covers 16 residues. V lost 6 bases and J lost 3; bases outside the gene matches: 11. Germline lookup yields CDR1 MNHEY and CDR2 SMNVEV (reference sequence). The CDR3 coding sequence is TGTGCCAGCAGCCCCCGATTGAGCGGGAGTACAGATACGCAGTATTTT. Protein product: CASSPRLSGSTDTQYF.

There are a few counts of this clonotype. This chain links TRBV4-2 with TRBJ2-3, with TRBD2 identical over 15 bases. V lost 1 base and J lost 5; bases outside the gene matches: 7. The CDR3 sequence is 18 residues long. Germline-derived CDR1 and CDR2 are LGHNA and YNFKEQ. CDR3 bases: TGTGCCAGCAGCCAAGCTCCGCCGGGACTAGCGGGAGGAGATACGCAGTATTTT. Its translation is CASSQAPPGLAGGDTQYF.

This clonotype occurred a few times. The chain is built from TRBV7-9 and TRBJ2-5; the match to TRBD2 covers 14 bases. This CDR3 is built from 17 residues. Germline CDR1 is SEHNR and CDR2 is FQNEAQ (reference sequence). V shed 5 bases and J 5 bases; nucleotides not matched to a gene: 10. CDR3 protein: CASSAAGTSGRGETQYF. In DNA form, the CDR3 reads TGTGCCAGCAGCGCCGCCGGGACTAGCGGGAGAGGGGAGACCCAGTACTTC.

The chain combines TRBV19 with TRBJ1-5; tentatively, D is TRBD1 (5 bases). Germline CDR1 and CDR2: LNHDA and SQIVND (reference sequence). Trimming took 1 base from V and 1 from J, leaving 14 bases between them. The CDR3 sequence is 17 residues long. The CDR3, as DNA: TGTGCCAGTAGTATAGCGTGGGGAGGGGTGAGCAATCAGCCCCAGCATTTT. Amino acid sequence: CASSIAWGGVSNQPQHF.

This clonotype was counted ten times or more. The CDR3 region is CASRLSWIHRSNQPQHF. CDR3 nucleotide sequence: TGTGCCAGCAGGCTTTCGTGGATCCACAGGAGCAATCAGCCCCAGCATTTT. The rearrangement links TRBV28 to TRBJ1-5; D is perhaps TRBD1 (5 bases). Germline values: CDR1 MDHEN, CDR2 SYDVKM. Trimming left V 6 bases short and J 1 base short, with 19 bases between. The CDR3 loop spans 17 amino acids.

The sample holds a few counts of this clonotype. A clone one base away is much larger, so this may be a read error. J is TRBJ2-5 and V is TRBV6-1; 8 nucleotides align to TRBD1. There are 14 residues in the CDR3. V dropped 2 bases and J dropped 5; count of bases not matched to a gene: 4. Per germline, CDR1 MNHNS and CDR2 SASEGT. The CDR3 region is CASSEQGASETQYF. The DNA of the CDR3 is TGTGCCAGCAGTGAACAGGGGGCGAGTGAGACCCAGTACTTC.

This clonotype was counted many times. As DNA, the CDR3 is TGTGCCAGCTCACCCTCTTATTCACCCCTCCACTTT. The encoded protein is CASSPSYSPLHF. The genes are TRBV18 and TRBJ1-6; D is ambiguous. The V gene's germline CDR1 is KGHSH and CDR2 LQKENI. The ends were cut back, 3 bases at V and 8 bases at J, with 5 bases in the middle. The CDR3 consists of 12 residues.

The chain couples TRBV5-1 to TRBJ2-1, with 7 bases fitting TRBD1. The V and J ends lost 4 bases and 4 bases, in that order; junction bases with no gene match: 8. CDR1 SGHRS and CDR2 YFSETQ come from the germline V gene. CDR3 length: 15 amino acids. This chain's CDR3 is CASSRGTESYNEQFF. Written as DNA, the CDR3 is TGCGCCAGCAGCCGAGGGACAGAAAGTTACAATGAGCAGTTCTTC.

This clonotype was seen ten or more times. J is TRBJ2-5 and V is TRBV7-6; 9 nucleotides line up with TRBD2. This CDR3 has 15 amino acids. In germline, CDR1 is SGHVS, CDR2 FNYEAQ. Trimming removed 6 bases from V and 4 bases from J; junction bases left unmatched: 9. This CDR3 is CASSRSGRTPETQYF. The CDR3 nucleotides are TGTGCCAGCAGTCGTAGCGGGAGAACCCCAGAGACCCAGTACTTC.

The chain employs TRBV28 and TRBJ1-4; D gene uncertain. The CDR3 contains 14 residues. The germline V gene has CDR1 MDHEN and CDR2 SYDVKM. Trimming removed 5 bases at V and 1 base at J, with 8 bases between. The CDR3 spells CASSKQLTNEKLFF. In DNA form, the CDR3 reads TGTGCCAGCAGTAAACAGTTAACTAATGAAAAACTGTTTTTT.

The table lists this clonotype with many counts. CDR3 residues: CASRDRRTGSTGYNEQFF. In nucleotides, the CDR3 is TGTGCCAGCAGGGACAGACGGACAGGGTCTACGGGATACAATGAGCAGTTCTTC. The chain carries TRBV28 and TRBJ2-1; 8 nucleotides align to TRBD1. V shed 6 bases, J shed 4 bases, and the junction held 17 bases outside the gene matches. Germline V lookup: CDR1 MDHEN, CDR2 SYDVKM. The CDR3 totals 18 residues.